This is a list of T cell receptor beta chains from one sample in a study of blood T cell repertoires in COVID-19. Data came from immunoSEQ multiplex PCR; TCRdb stores just in-frame clones and leaves some out. The data contain 71,000 or so clones, 90% of them singletons. Sequences were obtained from peripheral blood. These receptor sequences come from a woman younger than 35 with acute or convalescent COVID-19. Each CDR3 is given with its conserved first and last residue. D genes are given only for firm matches. Rows may omit the clone size; those that give it use once, few, many or a size class.

D gene: -
J gene: TRBJ2-7
V gene: TRBV7-9
clone size: -
CDR3 protein: CASSGGTAYEQYF
CDR3 DNA: TGTGCCAGCAGCGGAGGGACAGCCTACGAGCAGTACTTC

D gene: -
J gene: TRBJ2-1
V gene: TRBV4-3
clone size: -
CDR3 protein: CASSQDGVDEQFF
CDR3 DNA: TGCGCCAGCAGCCAAGACGGGGTCGATGAGCAGTTCTTC

D gene: -
J gene: TRBJ2-1
V gene: TRBV5-1
clone size: -
CDR3 protein: CASSLGQGNAEQFF
CDR3 DNA: TGCGCCAGCAGCTTGGGGCAGGGGAACGCTGAGCAGTTCTTC

D gene: -
J gene: TRBJ2-2
V gene: TRBV7-2
clone size: -
CDR3 protein: CASSVESANTGELFF
CDR3 DNA: TGTGCCAGCAGCGTAGAATCGGCGAACACCGGGGAGCTGTTTTTT

D gene: -
J gene: TRBJ1-3
V gene: TRBV6-1
clone size: -
CDR3 protein: CASSELIQGSSGNTIYF
CDR3 DNA: TGTGCCAGCAGTGAACTTATACAGGGAAGCTCTGGAAACACCATATATTTT

D gene: TRBD1
J gene: TRBJ1-1
V gene: TRBV12-3/TRBV12-4
clone size: -
CDR3 protein: CASSLGTGAEAFF
CDR3 DNA: TGTGCCAGCAGTTTGGGGACAGGGGCTGAAGCTTTCTTT

D gene: -
J gene: TRBJ1-2
V gene: TRBV7-2
clone size: -
CDR3 protein: CASSLAGSGGYTF
CDR3 DNA: TGTGCCAGCAGCTTAGCCGGGTCGGGGGGCTACACCTTC

D gene: -
J gene: TRBJ1-1
V gene: TRBV7-9
clone size: -
CDR3 protein: CASSLGAGHTEAFF
CDR3 DNA: TGTGCCAGCAGCTTAGGTGCAGGGCACACTGAAGCTTTCTTT

D gene: TRBD1
J gene: TRBJ1-1
V gene: TRBV10-3
clone size: few
CDR3 protein: CATLDRGNTEAFF
CDR3 DNA: TGTGCCACCTTAGACAGGGGGAACACTGAAGCTTTCTTT

D gene: TRBD1
J gene: TRBJ1-4
V gene: TRBV11-2
clone size: -
CDR3 protein: CASTLWAGGRSNEKLFF
CDR3 DNA: TGTGCCAGCACTCTGTGGGCAGGGGGCCGGTCTAATGAAAAACTGTTTTTT

D gene: -
J gene: TRBJ1-1
V gene: TRBV6-6
clone size: -
CDR3 protein: CASSSEILRTEAFF
CDR3 DNA: TGTGCCAGCAGTTCGGAGATATTGCGGACTGAAGCTTTCTTT

D gene: -
J gene: TRBJ1-2
V gene: TRBV1
clone size: -
CDR3 protein: CTSSQGDRDPNYGYTF
CDR3 DNA: TGCACCAGCAGCCAAGGGGACAGGGACCCCAACTATGGCTACACCTTC

D gene: -
J gene: TRBJ1-5
V gene: TRBV5-6
clone size: -
CDR3 protein: CASSLYGGVSNQPQHF
CDR3 DNA: TGTGCCAGCAGCTTGTACGGTGGAGTTAGCAATCAGCCCCAGCATTTT

D gene: TRBD2
J gene: TRBJ2-1
V gene: TRBV9
clone size: -
CDR3 protein: CASSVRIAGGEYNEQFF
CDR3 DNA: TGTGCCAGCAGCGTAAGGATAGCGGGGGGCGAATACAATGAGCAGTTCTTC

D gene: -
J gene: TRBJ2-1
V gene: TRBV7-9
clone size: -
CDR3 protein: CASSLGGDGNEQFF
CDR3 DNA: TGTGCCAGCAGCTTAGGCGGGGACGGTAATGAGCAGTTCTTC

D gene: TRBD2
J gene: TRBJ2-1
V gene: TRBV29-1
clone size: -
CDR3 protein: CSVEGTSTYNEQFF
CDR3 DNA: TGCAGCGTTGAGGGGACTAGCACCTACAATGAGCAGTTCTTC

D gene: TRBD1
J gene: TRBJ1-1
V gene: TRBV7-9
clone size: -
CDR3 protein: CASSPTGTAEAFF
CDR3 DNA: TGTGCCAGCAGCCCGACAGGGACGGCTGAAGCTTTCTTT

D gene: TRBD1
J gene: TRBJ2-7
V gene: TRBV29-1
clone size: -
CDR3 protein: CSVAGTGDEQYF
CDR3 DNA: TGCAGCGTTGCTGGGACAGGGGACGAGCAGTACTTC

D gene: TRBD2
J gene: TRBJ2-7
V gene: TRBV20-1
clone size: -
CDR3 protein: CSASKGLAGGYTYEQYF
CDR3 DNA: TGCAGTGCTAGTAAGGGACTAGCGGGGGGCTATACCTACGAGCAGTACTTC

D gene: -
J gene: TRBJ1-2
V gene: TRBV6-5
clone size: -
CDR3 protein: CASSYEGDYGYTF
CDR3 DNA: TGTGCCAGCAGTTACGAGGGGGATTATGGCTACACCTTC

D gene: -
J gene: TRBJ1-2
V gene: TRBV12-3/TRBV12-4
clone size: -
CDR3 protein: CASSIGTSYGYTF
CDR3 DNA: TGTGCCAGCAGTATTGGGACAAGCTATGGCTACACCTTC

D gene: TRBD2
J gene: TRBJ2-3
V gene: TRBV4-3
clone size: -
CDR3 protein: CASSQDHGGSTPDTQYF
CDR3 DNA: TGCGCCAGCAGCCAAGATCACGGCGGGAGTACGCCAGATACGCAGTATTTT

D gene: TRBD2
J gene: TRBJ2-7
V gene: TRBV28
clone size: once
CDR3 protein: CASTLGEGLEQYF
CDR3 DNA: TGTGCCAGCACGTTGGGGGAGGGACTCGAGCAGTACTTC

D gene: -
J gene: TRBJ1-1
V gene: TRBV19
clone size: -
CDR3 protein: CASSIRIFGRVAEAFF
CDR3 DNA: TGTGCCAGTAGTATCAGGATTTTCGGCAGGGTGGCTGAAGCTTTCTTT

D gene: TRBD1
J gene: TRBJ1-1
V gene: TRBV18
clone size: -
CDR3 protein: CASSAGTGTEAFF
CDR3 DNA: TGTGCCAGCTCAGCCGGGACAGGGACTGAAGCTTTCTTT